A single sample gave rise to the 25 T cell receptor beta chains below, sequenced in a study of blood T cells in healthy people across ages (dated by TCRdb to between 2014 and 2017). To prepare the library, 5' RACE was applied. Sequencing used an Illumina HiSeq 2500. A second PCR of roughly 7 to 12 cycles was performed with a sample-barcoded 5' primer and a J-beta primer mix. TCRdb reanalyzed the raw reads on its own, using fastp at Q25 for trimming and MiXCR for clone calling, and kept in-frame beta chains. Rows matching on CDR3 protein sequence are summarized as one entry with the most common DNA and genes. The sample includes around 1,500,000 distinct CDR3 sequences, with 28% observed a single time. Clones ranked in the top ten supply 6.5% to 8.5% of the sample. Sequencing was performed on blood. The receptor set was obtained from a woman aged 25 to 39 in good health.

About this clonotype: A much larger clone sits a single nucleotide away, making a read error possible. The gene calls are TRBV15 and TRBJ2-7; D not resolved. Trimming stripped 0 bases from V and 2 bases from J, with 8 bases between. The CDR3 has 14 residues. Germline-derived CDR1 and CDR2 are LNHNV and YYDKDF (reference sequence). Here the CDR3 reads CATSRDAGPYEQYF. DNA for the CDR3: TGTGCCACCAGCAGAGACGCTGGACCCTACGAGCAGTACTTC.

This rearrangement joins TRBV7-2 to TRBJ1-2, with D perhaps matching TRBD1 (6 bases). The CDR3 runs 16 residues. Per the germline V gene, CDR1 is SGHTA and CDR2 is FQGNSA. V lost 5 bases to trimming and J lost 3 bases, with 19 bases between them. Here the CDR3 reads CASSVTSQGQYYGYTF. The CDR3 bases are TGTGCCAGCAGCGTCACCTCCCAGGGGCAGTACTATGGCTACACCTTC.

This clonotype was seen ten or more times. This rearrangement joins TRBV12-3 or TRBV12-4 to TRBJ2-7; no firm D call. The CDR3 extends over 12 amino acids. V was pared by 6 bases and J by 7 bases, with 13 bases between. The CDR3 DNA reads TGTGCCAGCAGGGTCGAGGAATGGGAGCAGTACTTC. Its protein product is CASRVEEWEQYF.

This clonotype appeared a few times. The chain couples TRBV7-2 to TRBJ2-3; D is perhaps TRBD2 (5 bases). V gave up 7 bases and J gave up 3 bases, with 20 bases separating them. There are 16 residues in the CDR3. Per germline, CDR1 SGHTA and CDR2 FQGNSA. The CDR3: CASTLNRRPGTDTQYF. The CDR3 coding sequence is TGTGCCAGCACTTTAAATAGGAGGCCCGGAACAGATACGCAGTATTTT.

The CDR3 DNA reads as TGCAGTGCGCAATACGACTCGTCGCGGGCTGAGCAGTACTTC. Amino acids: CSAQYDSSRAEQYF. V is TRBV20-1 and J is TRBJ2-4, with D tentatively TRBD2 (5 bases). V lost 6 bases to trimming and J lost 13 bases, with 25 bases between them. This CDR3 has 14 amino acids. In germline, CDR1 is DFQATT, CDR2 SNEGSKA (reference sequence).

There are a few counts of this clonotype. The chain employs TRBV10-3 and TRBJ2-5, with D perhaps TRBD2 (6 bases). The germline V and J ends were trimmed by 6 bases and 3 bases, with 14 bases remaining between them. Germline lookup yields CDR1 ENHRY and CDR2 SYGVKD. CDR3 length equals 14 residues. Here the CDR3 reads CAISAGPAEETQYF. For the CDR3, the DNA is TGTGCCATCAGCGCGGGACCAGCTGAAGAGACCCAGTACTTC.

This chain links TRBV25-1 with TRBJ2-1; D is unclear. V lost 6 bases and J 9 bases, leaving 9 bases between the germline ends. The CDR3 has 11 residues. Germline V gene data show CDR1 as MGHDK and CDR2 as SYGVNS. The CDR3 DNA is TGTGCCAGCAGGACGGGTGCTGAGCAGTTCTTC. This translates into CASRTGAEQFF.

This clonotype was detected a few times. The chain combines TRBV20-1 with TRBJ1-2; 7 bases align to TRBD1. The CDR3 loop spans 14 amino acids. Losses at the gene ends were 2 bases for V and 8 bases for J; bases not matched to a gene: 11. Germline assignment: CDR1 DFQATT and CDR2 SNEGSKA (reference sequence). The CDR3 loop reads CSARTDRAARGYTF. In DNA form, the CDR3 reads TGCAGTGCTAGAACCGACAGGGCGGCAAGGGGCTACACCTTC.

This clonotype was picked up many times. The rearrangement uses TRBV6-2 or TRBV6-3 and TRBJ2-7, with a weak D call TRBD2 (6 bases). Trimming stripped 2 bases from V and 3 bases from J, with 8 bases between. Germline CDR1 MNHEY, CDR2 SVGEGT. CDR3 length: 13 residues. DNA for the CDR3: TGTGCCAGCAGTTACGGGACTGTCTACGAGCAGTACTTC. It codes for CASSYGTVYEQYF.

The chain recombines TRBV7-2 with TRBJ2-1, with 11 bases lining up with TRBD2. V was clipped by 3 bases and J by 7 bases; unmatched bases: 5. The germline V gene has CDR1 SGHTA and CDR2 FQGNSA. The CDR3 runs 15 residues. The CDR3: CASSFPLAGGNEQFF. The CDR3 bases are TGTGCCAGCAGCTTCCCTTTAGCGGGGGGGAATGAGCAGTTCTTC.

This clonotype was observed a few times. The chain links TRBV4-1 to TRBJ1-1; 10 positions match TRBD1. CDR3 length: 15 amino acids. Unmatched junction bases numbered 7, after V lost 3 bases and J lost 6 bases. Germline V gene lookup returns CDR1 MGHRA and CDR2 YSYEKL. The CDR3 region has the DNA TGCGCCAGCAGCCAGTCCGGGACAGGGGTTCCTGAAGCTTTCTTT. As protein: CASSQSGTGVPEAFF.

This clonotype was seen ten or more times. The chain recombines TRBV12-5 with TRBJ2-5; the match to TRBD1 covers 7 bases. The CDR3 is 12 amino acids. Germline CDR1 LGHNT, CDR2 FRNRAP. After removal of 6 bases from V and 2 bases from J, the junction contained 0 bases not matched to a gene. DNA of the CDR3: TGTGCTAGTGGGGACAGGCAAGAGACCCAGTACTTC. As protein: CASGDRQETQYF.

This clonotype was seen a few times. The rearrangement uses TRBV7-6 and TRBJ1-4; unclear D gene. Germline lookup yields CDR1 SGHVS and CDR2 FNYEAQ. V gave up 3 bases and J gave up 7 bases, with 9 bases separating them. There are 13 residues in the CDR3. CDR3 sequence: CASSLHRREKLFF. DNA for the CDR3: TGTGCCAGCAGCTTGCATCGTCGTGAAAAACTGTTTTTT. Full variable domain (remainder filled in from reference TRBV7-6 and TRBJ1-4): GAGVSQSPRYKVTKRGQDVALRCDPISGHVSLYWYRQALGQGPEFLTYFNYEAQQDKSGLPNDRFSAERPEGSISTLTIQRTEQRDSAMYRCASSLHRREKLFFGSGTQLSVL.

There are many counts of this clonotype. The CDR3 protein is CASSLPGFQGEQYF. DNA for the CDR3: TGCGCCAGCAGTCTCCCCGGCTTCCAGGGGGAGCAGTACTTC. V and J are TRBV10-2 and TRBJ2-7, with D maybe TRBD1 (6 bases). This CDR3 has 14 amino acids. Germline V CDR1 and CDR2: WSHSY, SAAADI. Deletions cut 5 bases from V and 7 bases from J, with 18 bases between.

This clonotype has only a few counts. The J gene is TRBJ2-1, the V gene TRBV28, with 7 bases identical to TRBD1. The CDR3 has 19 amino acids. Germline V gives CDR1 MDHEN, CDR2 SYDVKM. V trimming: 2 bases; J trimming: 8 bases; junction bases outside the gene matches: 21. In DNA form, the CDR3 reads TGTGCCAGCAGTTTAGGGGCTACAGGGGTGGGAAGGCCTGGCGATGAGCAGTTCTTC. Amino acids: CASSLGATGVGRPGDEQFF.

This clonotype was counted between two and nine times. The rearrangement uses TRBV27 and TRBJ2-3; D is undetermined. The CDR3 is 13 amino acids. The V gene lost 0 bases and the J gene lost 6 bases, with 7 bases spanning the gap. Germline CDR1 and CDR2: MNHEY and SMNVEV (reference sequence). The CDR3 here is CASSLSRVDTQYF. In DNA, the CDR3 is TGTGCCAGCAGTTTATCCCGTGTGGATACGCAGTATTTT.

This clonotype has only one observation. This sequence may be a read error, since a much larger clone differs from it by one base. The chain has TRBV20-1 and TRBJ2-7; tentatively, D is TRBD1 or TRBD2 (5 bases each). The ends were cut back, 6 bases at V and 2 bases at J, with 20 bases in the middle. The CDR3 is made up of 15 amino acids. CDR1 and CDR2 (germline): DFQATT, SNEGSKA (reference sequence). For the CDR3, the DNA is TGCAGTGCCAAGAAACCGGGACCACCACCCTACGAGCAGTACTTC. Translating it yields CSAKKPGPPPYEQYF.

This clonotype has only a few counts. The rearrangement joins TRBV5-4 to TRBJ1-1; 10 nucleotides align to TRBD1. CDR1 is SGHNT, CDR2 YYREEE, per germline (reference sequence). The CDR3 is 13 amino acids. Trimming took 6 bases from V and 6 from J; bases not matched to a gene: 5. CDR3 sequence reads: CASIDRGHAEAFF. CDR3 sequence (DNA): TGTGCCAGCATCGACAGGGGGCATGCTGAAGCTTTCTTT.

The CDR3 region has the DNA TGTGCCACCTCTATCCCCGGGGAAGAGACCCAGTACTTC. This encodes CATSIPGEETQYF. The V and J genes are TRBV24-1 and TRBJ2-5; D might be TRBD2 (5 bases). The CDR3 has 13 residues. V was cut by 9 bases and J by 3 bases, with 13 bases left in between. Germline V gene sequence: CDR1 KGHDR, CDR2 SFDVKD.

The sample holds a few counts of this clonotype. The J gene is TRBJ1-2, the V gene TRBV28; 11 nucleotides match TRBD1. From germline, CDR1 is MDHEN and CDR2 SYDVKM. CDR3 length equals 16 residues. V dropped 9 bases and J dropped 0; count of bases not matched to a gene: 9. The CDR3, as DNA: TGTGCCAGTACCGGAGGGGGACAGGGGGCTAACTATGGCTACACCTTC. Translation: CASTGGGQGANYGYTF.

In its sample, this clonotype was seen a few times. The CDR3 bases are TGTGCCAGCAGCGGCCATACGCCGGGGGACTATGGCTACACCTTC. This sequence encodes CASSGHTPGDYGYTF. The gene calls are TRBV9 and TRBJ1-2; weak D call: TRBD1 (5 bases). CDR1 and CDR2 (germline): SGDLS, YYNGEE. The CDR3 extends over 15 amino acids. The ends were cut back, 3 bases at V and 3 bases at J, with 15 bases in the middle.

V is TRBV12-3 or TRBV12-4 and J is TRBJ1-5; D unresolved. CDR3 length: 13 amino acids. Trimming cost V 5 bases and J 3 bases, with 8 bases left between them. This CDR3 reads CASSRGFNQPQHF. The DNA for the CDR3 is TGTGCCAGCAGTCGGGGTTTCAATCAGCCCCAGCATTTT.

In this sample, this clonotype turned up a few times. The V gene is TRBV27, the J gene TRBJ2-1, with 10 bases that match TRBD2. Germline CDR1 and CDR2: MNHEY and SMNVEV (reference sequence). The CDR3 length is 16 residues. V was clipped by 2 bases and J by 10 bases; unmatched bases: 11. In nucleotides, the CDR3 is TGTGCCAGCAGTTTAGGCGCGAGCGGGGGGGCCTGGGAGCAGTTCTTC. It is translated as CASSLGASGGAWEQFF.

The rearrangement uses TRBV29-1 and TRBJ2-2; 9 positions match TRBD1. Germline V lookup: CDR1 SQVTM, CDR2 ANQGSEA. The CDR3 contains 13 residues. V shed 3 bases, J shed 4 bases, and the junction held 0 bases outside the gene matches. Written as DNA, the CDR3 is TGCAGCGTTGAGACAGGGGGCACCGGGGAGCTGTTTTTT. Its translation: CSVETGGTGELFF.

This clonotype was detected many times. V is TRBV18 and J is TRBJ2-5; unclear D gene. The V gene lost 3 bases and the J gene lost 2 bases, with 10 bases spanning the gap. Germline lookup yields CDR1 KGHSH and CDR2 LQKENI. This CDR3 is 14 amino acids long. CDR3 sequence: CASSPPAPQETQYF. CDR3 DNA sequence: TGTGCCAGCTCACCCCCGGCTCCTCAAGAGACCCAGTACTTC.